What follows are 10 T cell receptor beta chains derived from one specimen sequenced in a study of CD8 T cells in ankylosing spondylitis. TCRdb reprocessed the 5' RACE reads via MiXCR and lists one record per CDR3 protein. This table holds around 280,000 distinct CDR3 sequences, 20% found once. The sequencing sample was made of blood, either unsorted or a sorted T cell fraction (not recorded which). Source of these receptors: a male donor with ankylosing spondylitis or in good health (not recorded which).

V usage is TRBV7-2 and J usage is TRBJ2-2, with 12 bases identical to TRBD2. Trimming cost V 6 bases and J 7 bases; bases outside gene matches: 9. This CDR3 has 16 residues. Germline CDR1 SGHTA, CDR2 FQGNSA. DNA of the CDR3: TGTGCCAGCAGTTTTCTAGCGGGGGGGCGTGACGGGGAGCTGTTTTTT. Its translation: CASSFLAGGRDGELFF. Drawing the rest from reference TRBV7-2 and TRBJ2-2, the complete variable domain is GAGVSQSPSNKVTEKGKDVELRCDPISGHTALYWYRQSLGQGLEFLIYFQGNSAPDKSGLPSDRFSAERTGGSVSTLTIQRTQQEDSAVYLCASSFLAGGRDGELFFGEGSRLTVL.

V is TRBV6-1 and J is TRBJ2-7; 7 bases are a match to TRBD1. The CDR3 sequence is 14 residues long. Germline CDR1 reads MNHNS; CDR2 reads SASEGT. V gave up 6 bases and J gave up 5 bases; unmatched junction bases: 10. CDR3 residues: CASSPREGAHEQYV. The CDR3 nucleotides are TGTGCCAGCAGCCCCCGAGAGGGGGCCCACGAGCAGTACGTC.

The V call is TRBV10-3, the J call TRBJ2-1; TRBD2 aligns across 9 bases. This CDR3 comprises 16 residues. The trim removed 0 bases at V and 4 bases at J, leaving 4 bases unmatched. Germline V gene lookup returns CDR1 ENHRY and CDR2 SYGVKD. The CDR3: CAISESPSGVYNEQFF. Here the CDR3 DNA reads TGTGCCATCAGTGAGTCTCCTAGCGGGGTTTACAATGAGCAGTTCTTC.

This clonotype was detected only a few times. The chain couples TRBV6-5 to TRBJ1-1, with a tentative D call TRBD1 (6 bases). V lost 1 base, J lost 5 bases, and 17 bases lay in between. Germline values: CDR1 MNHEY, CDR2 SVGAGI. The CDR3 sequence is 16 residues long. The CDR3 spells CASSYYGRGTRTEAFF. The CDR3 DNA reads TGTGCCAGCAGTTACTACGGGCGCGGGACACGGACTGAAGCTTTCTTT.

This clonotype has just a few counts. V is TRBV5-1 and J is TRBJ1-1; 11 bases are shared with TRBD1. The J segment lost 5 bases and the V segment lost 7 bases, leaving 4 bases of the junction unmatched. Germline V CDR1 and CDR2: SGHRS, YFSETQ. The CDR3 sequence is 13 residues long. CDR3 sequence: CASGQGAVTEAFF. The CDR3 region has the DNA TGCGCCAGCGGACAGGGGGCGGTAACTGAAGCTTTCTTT. Drawing the rest from reference TRBV5-1 and TRBJ1-1, the complete variable domain is KAGVTQTPRYLIKTRGQQVTLSCSPISGHRSVSWYQQTPGQGLQFLFEYFSETQRNKGNFPGRFSGRQFSNSRSEMNVSTLELGDSALYLCASGQGAVTEAFFGQGTRLTVV.

The rearrangement links TRBV28 to TRBJ2-5, with TRBD2 matching over 8 bases. The CDR3 has 18 residues. Germline V gene data show CDR1 as MDHEN and CDR2 as SYDVKM. The V gene end was trimmed by 7 bases and the J gene end by 4 bases; junction bases not matched to a gene: 20. This CDR3 reads CASKKYPGTSFFGETQYF. The CDR3 coding sequence is TGTGCCAGCAAGAAGTATCCCGGGACTAGTTTTTTTGGAGAGACCCAGTACTTC.

This clonotype was counted a few times. The chain uses TRBV15 and TRBJ1-1, with a weak D call TRBD1 (5 bases). In germline, CDR1 is LNHNV, CDR2 YYDKDF (reference sequence). The V gene lost 0 bases and the J gene lost 4 bases, with 9 bases spanning the gap. The CDR3 contains 14 residues. The CDR3 loop reads CATSRDRGVTEAFF. CDR3 DNA sequence: TGTGCCACCAGCAGAGATCGGGGGGTCACTGAAGCTTTCTTT.

The sample holds a few counts of this clonotype. V usage is TRBV20-1 and J usage is TRBJ2-7; 7 bases line up with TRBD2. CDR1 is DFQATT, CDR2 SNEGSKA, per germline (reference sequence). With V trimmed by 0 bases and J by 2 bases, 10 bases remained unmatched. The CDR3 is made up of 16 amino acids. The CDR3, as DNA: TGCAGTGCTAGAGATGTTAGCGGGTTCATTGCCTACGAGCAGTACGTC. Translated, it gives CSARDVSGFIAYEQYV.

This clonotype was detected only a few times. DNA for the CDR3: TGTGCCAGCAGTTACTCATCGACAGGGGCCGCCGGGGAGCTGTTTTTT. Protein: CASSYSSTGAAGELFF. J is TRBJ2-2 and V is TRBV6-5, with 8 positions matching TRBD1. The CDR3 runs to 16 residues. The V and J ends lost 0 bases and 6 bases, in that order; junction bases with no gene match: 6. Germline CDR1 MNHEY, CDR2 SVGAGI.

This clonotype was counted between two and nine times. The rearrangement uses TRBV3-1 and TRBJ1-5; D is perhaps TRBD1 (6 bases). Trimming took 6 bases from V and 2 from J, leaving 11 bases between them. The CDR3 spans 14 residues. Germline loops: CDR1 LGHDT, CDR2 YNNKEL (reference sequence). Here the CDR3 reads CASSQNRGNQPQHF. The CDR3 DNA is TGTGCCAGCAGTCAAAACAGGGGCAATCAGCCCCAGCATTTT.